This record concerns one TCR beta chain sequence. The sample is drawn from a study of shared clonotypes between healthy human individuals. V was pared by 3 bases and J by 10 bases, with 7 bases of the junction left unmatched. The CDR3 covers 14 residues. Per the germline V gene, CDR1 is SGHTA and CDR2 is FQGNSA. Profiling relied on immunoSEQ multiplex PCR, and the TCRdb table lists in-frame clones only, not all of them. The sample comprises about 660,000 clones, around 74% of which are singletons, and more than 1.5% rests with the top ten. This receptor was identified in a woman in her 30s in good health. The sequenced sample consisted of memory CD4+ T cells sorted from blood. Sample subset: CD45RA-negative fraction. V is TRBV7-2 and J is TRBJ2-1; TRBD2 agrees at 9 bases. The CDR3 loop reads CASSLLRLADEQFF. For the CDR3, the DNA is TGTGCCAGCAGCTTGCTACGACTAGCGGACGAGCAGTTCTTC.